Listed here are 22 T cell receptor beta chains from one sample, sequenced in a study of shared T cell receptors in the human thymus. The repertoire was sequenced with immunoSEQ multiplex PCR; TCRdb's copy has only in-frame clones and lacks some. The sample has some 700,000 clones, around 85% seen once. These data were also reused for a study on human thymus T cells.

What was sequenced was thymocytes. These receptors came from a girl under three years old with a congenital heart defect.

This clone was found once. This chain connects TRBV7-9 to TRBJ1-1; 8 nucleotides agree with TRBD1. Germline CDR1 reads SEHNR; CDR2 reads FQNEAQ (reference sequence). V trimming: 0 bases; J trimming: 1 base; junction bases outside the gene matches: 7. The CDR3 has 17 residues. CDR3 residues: CASSLAQTGVGNTEAFF. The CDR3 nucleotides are TGTGCCAGCAGCTTAGCCCAGACAGGGGTGGGGAACACTGAAGCTTTCTTT.

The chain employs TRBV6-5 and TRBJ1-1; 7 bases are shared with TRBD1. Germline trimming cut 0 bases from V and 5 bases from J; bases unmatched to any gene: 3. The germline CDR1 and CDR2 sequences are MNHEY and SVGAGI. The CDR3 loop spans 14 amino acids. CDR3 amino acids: CASSYSRDRTEAFF. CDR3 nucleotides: TGTGCCAGCAGTTACTCGAGGGACAGAACTGAAGCTTTCTTT.

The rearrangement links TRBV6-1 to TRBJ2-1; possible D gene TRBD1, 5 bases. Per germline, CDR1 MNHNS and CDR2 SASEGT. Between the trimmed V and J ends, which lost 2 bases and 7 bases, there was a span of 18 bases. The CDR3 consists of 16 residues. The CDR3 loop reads CASSEKVTAVGNEQFF. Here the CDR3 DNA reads TGTGCCAGCAGTGAAAAGGTGACAGCCGTGGGGAATGAGCAGTTCTTC.

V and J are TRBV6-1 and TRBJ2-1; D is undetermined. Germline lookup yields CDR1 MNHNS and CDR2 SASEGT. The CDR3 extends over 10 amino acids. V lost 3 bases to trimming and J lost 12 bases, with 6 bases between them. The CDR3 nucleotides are TGTGCCAGCAGTGAGATAGCGCAGTTCTTC. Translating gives CASSEIAQFF.

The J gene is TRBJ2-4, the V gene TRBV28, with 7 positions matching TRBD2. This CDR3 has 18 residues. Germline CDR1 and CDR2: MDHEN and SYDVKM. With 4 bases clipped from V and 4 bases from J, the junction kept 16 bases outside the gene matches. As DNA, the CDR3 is TGTGCCAGCAGTTCCCGCACCCATCCGCAGGGAGGGAAAAACATTCAGTACTTC. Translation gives CASSSRTHPQGGKNIQYF.

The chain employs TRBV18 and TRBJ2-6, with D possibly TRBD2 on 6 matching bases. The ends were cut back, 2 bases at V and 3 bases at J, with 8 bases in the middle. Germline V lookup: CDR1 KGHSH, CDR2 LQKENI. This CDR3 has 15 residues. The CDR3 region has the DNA TGTGCCAGCTCACCAAAGGGAGGTGGGGCCAACGTCCTGACTTTC. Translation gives CASSPKGGGANVLTF.

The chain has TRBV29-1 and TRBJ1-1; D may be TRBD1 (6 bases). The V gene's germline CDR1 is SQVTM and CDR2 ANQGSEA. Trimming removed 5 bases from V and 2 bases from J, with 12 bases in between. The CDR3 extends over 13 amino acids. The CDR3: CSVTARGNTEAFF. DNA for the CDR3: TGCAGCGTTACAGCCAGGGGAAACACTGAAGCTTTCTTT.

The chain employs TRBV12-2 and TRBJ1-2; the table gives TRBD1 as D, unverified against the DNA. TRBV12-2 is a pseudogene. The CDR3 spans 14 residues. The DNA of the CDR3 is TGTGCAAGTCGCTTAGTGGACAGGGAGGATGGCTACACCTTC. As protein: CASRLVDREDGYTF.

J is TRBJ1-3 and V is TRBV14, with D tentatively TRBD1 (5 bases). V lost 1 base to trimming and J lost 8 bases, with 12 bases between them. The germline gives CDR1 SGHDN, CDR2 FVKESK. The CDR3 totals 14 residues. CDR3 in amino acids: CASSQVSRAYTIYF. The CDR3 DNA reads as TGTGCCAGCAGCCAAGTGTCCAGGGCGTACACCATATATTTT.

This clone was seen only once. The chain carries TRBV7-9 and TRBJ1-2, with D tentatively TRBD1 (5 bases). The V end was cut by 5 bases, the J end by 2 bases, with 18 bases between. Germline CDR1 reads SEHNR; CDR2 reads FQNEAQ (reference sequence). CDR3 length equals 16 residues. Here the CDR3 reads CASSPRPGLKNYGYTF. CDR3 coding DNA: TGTGCCAGCAGCCCCAGACCGGGACTGAAGAACTATGGCTACACCTTC.

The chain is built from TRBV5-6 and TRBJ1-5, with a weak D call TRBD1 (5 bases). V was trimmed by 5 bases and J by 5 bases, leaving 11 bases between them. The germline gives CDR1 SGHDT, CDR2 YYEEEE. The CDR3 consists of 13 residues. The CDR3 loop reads CASSNGGDQPQHF. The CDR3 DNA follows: TGTGCCAGCAGTAACGGGGGGGATCAGCCCCAGCATTTT. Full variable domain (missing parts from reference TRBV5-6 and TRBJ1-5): DAGVTQSPTHLIKTRGQQVTLRCSPKSGHDTVSWYQQALGQGPQFIFQYYEEEERQRGNFPDRFSGHQFPNYSSELNVNALLLGDSALYLCASSNGGDQPQHFGDGTRLSIL.

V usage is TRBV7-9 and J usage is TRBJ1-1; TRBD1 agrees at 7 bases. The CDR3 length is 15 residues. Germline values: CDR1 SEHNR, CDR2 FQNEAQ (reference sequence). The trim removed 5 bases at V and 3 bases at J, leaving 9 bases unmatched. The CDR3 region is CASSRNRGWDTEAFF. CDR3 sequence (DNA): TGTGCCAGCAGCCGAAACAGGGGATGGGACACTGAAGCTTTCTTT.

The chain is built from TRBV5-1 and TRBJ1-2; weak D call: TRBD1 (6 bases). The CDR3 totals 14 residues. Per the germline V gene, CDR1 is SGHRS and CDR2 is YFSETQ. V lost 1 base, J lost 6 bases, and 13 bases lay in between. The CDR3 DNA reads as TGCGCCAGCAGCTTGTGGAGCGGGGGCCATGGCTACACCTTC. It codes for CASSLWSGGHGYTF.

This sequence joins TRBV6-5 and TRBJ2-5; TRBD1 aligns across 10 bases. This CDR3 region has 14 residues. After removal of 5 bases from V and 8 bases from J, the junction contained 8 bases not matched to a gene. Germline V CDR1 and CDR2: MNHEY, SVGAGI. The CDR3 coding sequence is TGTGCCAGCAGTAGTAGTAGGACAGGGGGTACCCAGTACTTC. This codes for CASSSSRTGGTQYF.

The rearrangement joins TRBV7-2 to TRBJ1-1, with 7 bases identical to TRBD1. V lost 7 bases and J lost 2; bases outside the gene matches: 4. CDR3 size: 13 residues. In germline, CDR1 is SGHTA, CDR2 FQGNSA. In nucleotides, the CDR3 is TGTGCCAGCAAAAGGGGGCACAACACTGAAGCTTTCTTT. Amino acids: CASKRGHNTEAFF.

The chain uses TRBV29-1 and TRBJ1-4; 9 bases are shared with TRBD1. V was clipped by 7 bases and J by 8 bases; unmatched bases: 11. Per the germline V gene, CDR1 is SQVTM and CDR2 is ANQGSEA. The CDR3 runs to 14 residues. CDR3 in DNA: TGCAGCGCCCTCCTTGACAGGGGGGAAGAAAAACTGTTTTTT. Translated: CSALLDRGEEKLFF.

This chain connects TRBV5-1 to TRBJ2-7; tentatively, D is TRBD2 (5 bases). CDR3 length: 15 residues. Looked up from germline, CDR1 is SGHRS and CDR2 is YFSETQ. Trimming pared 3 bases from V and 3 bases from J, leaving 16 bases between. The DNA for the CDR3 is TGCGCCAGCAGCTCCGCCCCGCTAGCCGACTACGAGCAGTACTTC. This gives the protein CASSSAPLADYEQYF. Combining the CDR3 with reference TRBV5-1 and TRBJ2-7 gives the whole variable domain KAGVTQTPRYLIKTRGQQVTLSCSPISGHRSVSWYQQTPGQGLQFLFEYFSETQRNKGNFPGRFSGRQFSNSRSEMNVSTLELGDSALYLCASSSAPLADYEQYFGPGTRLTVT.

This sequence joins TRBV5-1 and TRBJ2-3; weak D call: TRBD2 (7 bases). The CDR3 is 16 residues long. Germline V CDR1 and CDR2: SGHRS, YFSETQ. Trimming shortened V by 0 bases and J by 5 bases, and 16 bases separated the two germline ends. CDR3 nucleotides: TGCGCCAGCAGCTTGGGGGCGGGGGCCAGGGGAGATACGCAGTATTTT. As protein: CASSLGAGARGDTQYF.

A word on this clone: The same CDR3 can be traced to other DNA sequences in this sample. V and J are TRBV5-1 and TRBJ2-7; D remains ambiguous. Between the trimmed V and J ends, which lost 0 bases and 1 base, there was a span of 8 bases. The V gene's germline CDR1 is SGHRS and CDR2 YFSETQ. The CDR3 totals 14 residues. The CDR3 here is CASSLVPGSYEQYF. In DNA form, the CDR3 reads TGCGCCAGCAGCTTGGTTCCAGGATCCTACGAGCAGTACTTC.

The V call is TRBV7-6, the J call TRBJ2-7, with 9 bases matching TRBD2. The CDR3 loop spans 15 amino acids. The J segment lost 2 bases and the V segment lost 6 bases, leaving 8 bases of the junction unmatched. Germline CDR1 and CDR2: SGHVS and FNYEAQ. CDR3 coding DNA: TGTGCCAGCAGACGGGCGGGGGGGCCTCCCTACGAGCAGTACTTC. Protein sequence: CASRRAGGPPYEQYF.

The CDR3, as DNA: TGCGCCAGCAGCCAAGGTCATAGTGGGGCGGGGGGACCCTTCTACAATGAGCAGTTCTTC. As protein: CASSQGHSGAGGPFYNEQFF. The rearrangement uses TRBV4-3 and TRBJ2-1; 8 bases agree with TRBD2. J lost 3 bases, V lost 1 base, and 17 bases had no gene match. Germline assignment: CDR1 LGHNA and CDR2 YSLEER. The CDR3 has 20 amino acids.

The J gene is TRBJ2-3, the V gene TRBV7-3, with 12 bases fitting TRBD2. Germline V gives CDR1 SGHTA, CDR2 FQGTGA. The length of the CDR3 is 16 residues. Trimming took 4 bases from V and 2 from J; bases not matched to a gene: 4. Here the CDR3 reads CASSSRTSGDTDTQYF. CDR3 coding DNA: TGTGCCAGCAGCTCCCGGACTAGCGGGGACACAGATACGCAGTATTTT.